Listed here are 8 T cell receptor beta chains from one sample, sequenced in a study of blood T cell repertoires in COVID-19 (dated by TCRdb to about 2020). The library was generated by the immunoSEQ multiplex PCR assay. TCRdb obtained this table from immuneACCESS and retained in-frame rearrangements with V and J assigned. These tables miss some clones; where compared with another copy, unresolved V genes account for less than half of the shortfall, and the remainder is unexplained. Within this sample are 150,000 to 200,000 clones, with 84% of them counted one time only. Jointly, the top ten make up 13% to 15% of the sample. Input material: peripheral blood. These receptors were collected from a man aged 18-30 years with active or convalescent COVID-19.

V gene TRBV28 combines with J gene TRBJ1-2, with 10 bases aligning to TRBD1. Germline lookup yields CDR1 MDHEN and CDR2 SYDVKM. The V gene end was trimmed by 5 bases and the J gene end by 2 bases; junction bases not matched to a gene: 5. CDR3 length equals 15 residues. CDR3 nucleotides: TGTGCCAGCAGTACCCCGGGACAGGGGAACTATGGCTACACCTTC. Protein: CASSTPGQGNYGYTF.

The DNA for the CDR3 is TGTGCCACCAGTGACGCCGGGACAGGGTGTCCCTACGAGCAGTACTTC. Translation gives CATSDAGTGCPYEQYF. The chain uses TRBV24-1 and TRBJ2-7; 9 nucleotides agree with TRBD1. The germline CDR1 and CDR2 sequences are KGHDR and SFDVKD. CDR3 length: 16 residues. Losses at the gene ends were 4 bases for V and 2 bases for J; bases not matched to a gene: 8.

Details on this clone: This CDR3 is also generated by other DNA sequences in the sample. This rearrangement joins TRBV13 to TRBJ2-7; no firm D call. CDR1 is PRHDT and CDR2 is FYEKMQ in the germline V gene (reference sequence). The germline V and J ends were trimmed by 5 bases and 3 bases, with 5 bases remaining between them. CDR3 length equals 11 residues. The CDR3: CASSLNYEQYF. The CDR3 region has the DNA TGTGCCAGCAGCCTTAACTACGAGCAGTACTTC.

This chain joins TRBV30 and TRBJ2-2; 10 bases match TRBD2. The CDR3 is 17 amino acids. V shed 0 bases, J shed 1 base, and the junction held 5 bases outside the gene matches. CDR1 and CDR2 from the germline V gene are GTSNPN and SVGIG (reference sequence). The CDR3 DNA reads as TGTGCCTGGAGTGTAACTAGCGGGATCTTGAACACCGGGGAGCTGTTTTTT. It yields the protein CAWSVTSGILNTGELFF. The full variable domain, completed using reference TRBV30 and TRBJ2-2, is SQTIHQWPATLVQPVGSPLSLECTVEGTSNPNLYWYRQAAGRGLQLLFYSVGIGQISSEVPQNLSASRPQDRQFILSSKKLLLSDSGFYLCAWSVTSGILNTGELFFGEGSRLTVL.

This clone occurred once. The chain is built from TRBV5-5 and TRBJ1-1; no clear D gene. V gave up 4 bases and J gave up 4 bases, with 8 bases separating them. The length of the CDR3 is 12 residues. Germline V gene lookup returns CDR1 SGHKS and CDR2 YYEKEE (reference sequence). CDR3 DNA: TGTGCCAGCAGCCCGTCCGGCACTGAAGCTTTCTTT. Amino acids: CASSPSGTEAFF.

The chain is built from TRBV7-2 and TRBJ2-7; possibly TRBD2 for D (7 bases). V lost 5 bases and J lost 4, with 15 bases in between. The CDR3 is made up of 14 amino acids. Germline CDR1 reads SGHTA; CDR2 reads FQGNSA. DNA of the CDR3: TGTGCCAGCAGCCCTCTCCGGGGGGCGTACGAGCAGTACTTC. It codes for CASSPLRGAYEQYF.

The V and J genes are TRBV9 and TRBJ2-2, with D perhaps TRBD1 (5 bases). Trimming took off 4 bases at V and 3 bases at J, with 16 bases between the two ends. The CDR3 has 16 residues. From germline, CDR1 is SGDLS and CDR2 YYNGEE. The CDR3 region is CASSRRGTLDTGELFF. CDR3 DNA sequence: TGTGCCAGCAGCCGTAGGGGCACATTGGACACCGGGGAGCTGTTTTTT.

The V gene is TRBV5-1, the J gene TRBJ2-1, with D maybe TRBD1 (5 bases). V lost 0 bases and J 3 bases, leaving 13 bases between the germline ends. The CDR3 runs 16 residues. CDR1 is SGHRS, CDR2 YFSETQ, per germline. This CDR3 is CASSLGGSHYYNEQFF. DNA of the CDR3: TGCGCCAGCAGCTTGGGGGGCTCCCACTACTACAATGAGCAGTTCTTC.